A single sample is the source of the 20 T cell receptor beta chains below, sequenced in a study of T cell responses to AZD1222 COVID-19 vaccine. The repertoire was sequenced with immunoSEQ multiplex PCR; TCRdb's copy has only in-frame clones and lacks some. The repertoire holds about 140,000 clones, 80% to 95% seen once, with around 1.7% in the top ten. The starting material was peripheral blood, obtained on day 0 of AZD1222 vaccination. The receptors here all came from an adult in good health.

CDR3 in amino acids: CASSDRQGMNTEAFF. CDR3 nucleotide sequence: TGTGCCAGCAGTGATAGACAGGGGATGAACACTGAAGCTTTCTTT. V and J are TRBV25-1 and TRBJ1-1; 8 bases are a match to TRBD1. CDR3 length equals 15 residues. From germline, CDR1 is MGHDK and CDR2 SYGVNS. V gave up 3 bases and J gave up 0 bases; unmatched junction bases: 3.

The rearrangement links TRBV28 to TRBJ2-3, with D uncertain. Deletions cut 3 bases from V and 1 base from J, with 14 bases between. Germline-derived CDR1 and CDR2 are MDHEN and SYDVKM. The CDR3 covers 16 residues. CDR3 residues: CASSFLMAQGTDTQYF. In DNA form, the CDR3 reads TGTGCCAGCAGTTTTTTAATGGCCCAGGGCACAGATACGCAGTATTTT. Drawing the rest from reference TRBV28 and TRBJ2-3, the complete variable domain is DVKVTQSSRYLVKRTGEKVFLECVQDMDHENMFWYRQDPGLGLRLIYFSYDVKMKEKGDIPEGYSVSREKKERFSLILESASTNQTSMYLCASSFLMAQGTDTQYFGPGTRLTVL.

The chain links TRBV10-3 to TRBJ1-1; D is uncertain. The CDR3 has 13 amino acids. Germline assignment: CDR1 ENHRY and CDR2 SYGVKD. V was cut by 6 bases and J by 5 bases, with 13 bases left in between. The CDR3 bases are TGTGCCATCAGACTAGGAGAGGATACTGAAGCTTTCTTT. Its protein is CAIRLGEDTEAFF.

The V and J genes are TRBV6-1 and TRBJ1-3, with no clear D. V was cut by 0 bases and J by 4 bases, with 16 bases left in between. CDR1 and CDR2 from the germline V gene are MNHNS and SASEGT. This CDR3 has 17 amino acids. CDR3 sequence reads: CASSEAEGIYTGNTIYF. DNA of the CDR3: TGTGCCAGCAGTGAAGCCGAAGGGATCTACACCGGAAACACCATATATTTT.

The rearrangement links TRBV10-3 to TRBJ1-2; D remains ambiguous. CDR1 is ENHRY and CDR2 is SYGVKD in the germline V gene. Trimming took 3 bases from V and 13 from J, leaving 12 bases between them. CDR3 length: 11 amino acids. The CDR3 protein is CAISEGISATF. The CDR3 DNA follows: TGTGCCATCAGTGAAGGGATCTCGGCCACCTTC.

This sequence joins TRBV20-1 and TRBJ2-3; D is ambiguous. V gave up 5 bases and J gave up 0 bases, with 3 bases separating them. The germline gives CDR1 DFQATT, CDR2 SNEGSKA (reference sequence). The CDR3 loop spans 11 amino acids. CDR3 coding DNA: TGCAGTGCTGCTAGCACAGATACGCAGTATTTT. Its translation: CSAASTDTQYF.

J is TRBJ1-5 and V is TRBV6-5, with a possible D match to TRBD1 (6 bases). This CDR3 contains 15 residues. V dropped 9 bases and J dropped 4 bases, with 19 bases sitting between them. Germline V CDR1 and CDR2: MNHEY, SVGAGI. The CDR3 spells CASHYGGRVNQPQHF. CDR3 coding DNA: TGTGCCAGTCATTACGGGGGGCGAGTAAATCAGCCCCAGCATTTT.

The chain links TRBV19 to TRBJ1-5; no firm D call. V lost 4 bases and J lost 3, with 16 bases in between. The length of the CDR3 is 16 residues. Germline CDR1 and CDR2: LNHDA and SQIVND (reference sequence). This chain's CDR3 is CASSTNSGANNQPQHF. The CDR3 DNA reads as TGTGCCAGTAGTACCAACTCGGGAGCCAACAATCAGCCCCAGCATTTT.

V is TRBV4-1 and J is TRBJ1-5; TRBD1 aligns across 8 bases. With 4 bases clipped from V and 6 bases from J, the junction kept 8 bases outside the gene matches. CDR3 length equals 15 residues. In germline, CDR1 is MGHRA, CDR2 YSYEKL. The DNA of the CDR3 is TGCGCCAGCAGCCGCTTTACAGGGGGAGGTCAGCCCCAGCATTTT. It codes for CASSRFTGGGQPQHF.

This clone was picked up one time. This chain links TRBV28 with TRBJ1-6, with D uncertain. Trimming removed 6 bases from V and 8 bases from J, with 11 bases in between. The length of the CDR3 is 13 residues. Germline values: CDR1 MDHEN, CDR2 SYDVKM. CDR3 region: CASSVSHYSPLHF. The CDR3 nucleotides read TGTGCCAGCAGCGTATCCCACTATTCACCCCTCCACTTT.

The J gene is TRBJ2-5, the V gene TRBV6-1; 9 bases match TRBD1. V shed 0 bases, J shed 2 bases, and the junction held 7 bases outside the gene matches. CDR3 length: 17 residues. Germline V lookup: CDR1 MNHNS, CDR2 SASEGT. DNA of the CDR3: TGTGCCAGCAGTGAAGCGAGTATTGGGACAGGGCAAGAGACCCAGTACTTC. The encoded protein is CASSEASIGTGQETQYF.

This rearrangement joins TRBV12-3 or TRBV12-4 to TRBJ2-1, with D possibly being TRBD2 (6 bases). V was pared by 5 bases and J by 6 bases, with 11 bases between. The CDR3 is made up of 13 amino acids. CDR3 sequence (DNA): TGTGCCAGCAGTCGCGGGACTCTCAATGAGCAGTTCTTC. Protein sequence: CASSRGTLNEQFF.

The CDR3 here is CASSIVRAGVRNGYTF. Written as DNA, the CDR3 is TGTGCCAGTAGTATAGTGAGGGCAGGGGTGAGGAATGGCTACACCTTC. V is TRBV19 and J is TRBJ1-2; a possible D gene is TRBD1 (6 bases). The germline gives CDR1 LNHDA, CDR2 SQIVND (reference sequence). Trimming took off 1 base at V and 6 bases at J, with 18 bases between the two ends. This CDR3 is built from 16 residues.

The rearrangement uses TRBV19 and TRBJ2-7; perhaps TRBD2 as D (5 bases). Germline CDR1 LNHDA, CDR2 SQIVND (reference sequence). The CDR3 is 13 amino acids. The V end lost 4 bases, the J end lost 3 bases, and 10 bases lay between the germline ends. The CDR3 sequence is CASSKNRDYEQYF. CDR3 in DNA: TGTGCCAGTAGTAAAAATCGGGACTACGAGCAGTACTTC.

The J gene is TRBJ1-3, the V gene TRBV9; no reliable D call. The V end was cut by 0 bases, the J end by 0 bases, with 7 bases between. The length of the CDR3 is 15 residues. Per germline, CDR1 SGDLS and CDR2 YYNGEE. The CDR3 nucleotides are TGTGCCAGCAGCGTAGCGGATGGCTCTGGAAACACCATATATTTT. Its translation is CASSVADGSGNTIYF.

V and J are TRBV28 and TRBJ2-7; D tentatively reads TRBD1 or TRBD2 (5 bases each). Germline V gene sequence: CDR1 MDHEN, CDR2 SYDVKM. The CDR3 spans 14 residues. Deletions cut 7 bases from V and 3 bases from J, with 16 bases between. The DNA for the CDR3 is TGTGCCAGCAATCCTCGGGGCTGGGGCTACGAGCAGTACTTC. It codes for CASNPRGWGYEQYF. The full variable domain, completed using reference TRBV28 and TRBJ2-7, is DVKVTQSSRYLVKRTGEKVFLECVQDMDHENMFWYRQDPGLGLRLIYFSYDVKMKEKGDIPEGYSVSREKKERFSLILESASTNQTSMYLCASNPRGWGYEQYFGPGTRLTVT.

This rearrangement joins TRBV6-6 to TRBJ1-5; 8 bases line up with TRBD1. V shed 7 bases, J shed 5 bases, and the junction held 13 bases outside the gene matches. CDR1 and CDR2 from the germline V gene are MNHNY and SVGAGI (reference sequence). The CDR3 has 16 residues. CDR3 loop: CASTYGRDRGDQPQHF. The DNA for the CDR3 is TGTGCCAGCACCTACGGGAGAGACAGGGGAGATCAGCCCCAGCATTTT.

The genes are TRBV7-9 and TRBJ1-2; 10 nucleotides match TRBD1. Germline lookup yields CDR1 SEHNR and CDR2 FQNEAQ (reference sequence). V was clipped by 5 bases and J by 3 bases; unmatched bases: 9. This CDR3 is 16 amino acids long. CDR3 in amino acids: CASSAWDRGFDYGYTF. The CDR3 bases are TGTGCCAGCAGCGCCTGGGACAGGGGATTTGACTATGGCTACACCTTC. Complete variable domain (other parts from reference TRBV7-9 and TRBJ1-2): DTGVSQNPRHKITKRGQNVTFRCDPISEHNRLYWYRQTLGQGPEFLTYFQNEAQLEKSRLLSDRFSAERPKGSFSTLEIQRTEQGDSAMYLCASSAWDRGFDYGYTFGSGTRLTVV.

The CDR3: CASSLAILRPRGTADTQYF. The CDR3 DNA reads as TGTGCCAGCAGTCTGGCGATATTAAGGCCCAGGGGAACGGCAGATACGCAGTATTTT. This chain connects TRBV5-7 to TRBJ2-3; D perhaps matches TRBD1 (6 bases). TRBV5-7 is given ORF status, its function remaining uncertain. Trimming stripped 5 bases from V and 4 bases from J, with 29 bases between. This CDR3 has 19 amino acids.

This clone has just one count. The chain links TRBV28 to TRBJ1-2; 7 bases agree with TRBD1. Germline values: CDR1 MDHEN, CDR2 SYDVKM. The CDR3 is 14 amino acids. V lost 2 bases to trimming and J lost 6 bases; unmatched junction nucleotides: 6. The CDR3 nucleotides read TGTGCCAGCAGTTTAGGGCCAGGGGGAAATGGCTACACCTTC. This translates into CASSLGPGGNGYTF.